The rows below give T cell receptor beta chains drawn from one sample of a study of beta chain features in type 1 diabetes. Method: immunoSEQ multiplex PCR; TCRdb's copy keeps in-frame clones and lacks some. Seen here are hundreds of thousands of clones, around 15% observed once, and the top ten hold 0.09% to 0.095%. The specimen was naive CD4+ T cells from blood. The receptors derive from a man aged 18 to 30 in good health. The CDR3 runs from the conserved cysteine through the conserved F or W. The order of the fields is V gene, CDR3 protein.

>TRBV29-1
CSGGVPPSYEQYF
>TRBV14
CASSQVGGRNTGELFF
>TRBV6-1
CASSELLYGYTF
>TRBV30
CAWSRGYEQYF
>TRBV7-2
CASSLFLAVYNEQFF
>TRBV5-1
CASSPLPTGVGYEQYF
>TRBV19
CASRPTHRNQETQYF
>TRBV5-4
CASSLGTSNNEQFF
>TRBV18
CASSPQSGGKYEQYF
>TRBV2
CASSGGNNQPQHF